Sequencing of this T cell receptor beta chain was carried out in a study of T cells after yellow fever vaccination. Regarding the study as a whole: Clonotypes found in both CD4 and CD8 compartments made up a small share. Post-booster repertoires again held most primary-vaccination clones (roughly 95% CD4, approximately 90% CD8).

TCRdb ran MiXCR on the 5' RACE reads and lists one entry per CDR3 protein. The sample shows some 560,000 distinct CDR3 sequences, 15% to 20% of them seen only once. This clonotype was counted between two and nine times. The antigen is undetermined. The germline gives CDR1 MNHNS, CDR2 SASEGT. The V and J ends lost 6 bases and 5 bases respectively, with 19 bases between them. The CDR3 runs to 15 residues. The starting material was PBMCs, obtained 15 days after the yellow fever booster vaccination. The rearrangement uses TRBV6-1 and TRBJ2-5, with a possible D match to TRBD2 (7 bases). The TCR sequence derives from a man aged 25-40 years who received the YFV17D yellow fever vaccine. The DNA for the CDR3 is TGTGCCAGCAGCCTAAGTGGGGGGGCGGGTGAGACCCAGTACTTC. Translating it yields CASSLSGGAGETQYF.